What follows are 26 T cell receptor beta chains derived from one specimen sequenced in a study of cytomegalovirus exposure and HLA in healthy donors. It was with 60 Vbeta and 13 Jbeta primers that the PCR ran. TCRdb's copy holds only in-frame clones and misses some; the assay was immunoSEQ multiplex PCR. The sample lists over 200,000 clones, roughly 79% occurring once. Sequenced input: PBMCs. The receptors stem from a male donor in good health and CMV-seronegative.

CDR3 loop: CASSLVGRGYEQYF. DNA of the CDR3: TGTGCCAGCAGTTTAGTTGGCAGGGGATACGAGCAGTACTTC. V gene TRBV28 combines with J gene TRBJ2-7; possible D gene TRBD1, 6 bases. The CDR3 covers 14 residues. Germline V gene lookup returns CDR1 MDHEN and CDR2 SYDVKM. The V end was cut by 2 bases, the J end by 4 bases, with 12 bases between. Supplemented by reference TRBV28 and TRBJ2-7, the full variable domain reads DVKVTQSSRYLVKRTGEKVFLECVQDMDHENMFWYRQDPGLGLRLIYFSYDVKMKEKGDIPEGYSVSREKKERFSLILESASTNQTSMYLCASSLVGRGYEQYFGPGTRLTVT.

The chain has TRBV28 and TRBJ1-6; 10 nucleotides line up with TRBD1. From germline, CDR1 is MDHEN and CDR2 SYDVKM. Unmatched junction bases numbered 2, after V lost 4 bases and J lost 5 bases. This CDR3 has 15 amino acids. CDR3 residues: CASSWGTGDNSPLHF. CDR3 nucleotide sequence: TGTGCCAGCAGTTGGGGGACAGGGGATAATTCACCCCTCCACTTT.

In this sample, this clone turned up once. V is TRBV18 and J is TRBJ2-7; D uncertain. The CDR3 is 16 residues long. V was trimmed by 0 bases and J by 0 bases, leaving 12 bases between them. The germline CDR1 and CDR2 sequences are KGHSH and LQKENI. The CDR3 bases are TGTGCCAGCTCACCACCGTCTCACAGTAGCTCCTACGAGCAGTACTTC. Protein: CASSPPSHSSSYEQYF.

The gene calls are TRBV9 and TRBJ2-5; possible D gene TRBD2, 6 bases. CDR1 and CDR2 (germline): SGDLS, YYNGEE. This CDR3 has 18 amino acids. Trimming stripped 0 bases from V and 2 bases from J, with 20 bases between. The CDR3 protein is CASSVGIMAGTGQETQYF. CDR3 DNA: TGTGCCAGCAGCGTAGGAATCATGGCGGGAACAGGTCAAGAGACCCAGTACTTC.

This clone is a singleton in its sample. CDR3 in amino acids: CSVIKRDRSYEQYF. CDR3 nucleotide sequence: TGCAGCGTTATTAAGAGGGACAGGTCCTACGAGCAGTACTTC. The chain joins TRBV29-1 to TRBJ2-7; 8 positions match TRBD1. CDR1 is SQVTM and CDR2 is ANQGSEA in the germline V gene. The CDR3 runs to 14 residues. V lost 5 bases, J lost 1 base, and 7 bases stayed unmatched.

The chain has TRBV30 and TRBJ2-1; possible D gene TRBD2, 6 bases. This CDR3 is 13 amino acids long. The V end was cut by 3 bases, the J end by 7 bases, with 13 bases between. Looked up from germline, CDR1 is GTSNPN and CDR2 is SVGIG (reference sequence). The CDR3 DNA sequence: TGTGCCTGGAGCGAGGGCCGGGGGAATGAGCAGTTCTTC. Translation: CAWSEGRGNEQFF.

CDR3 amino acids: CASSMGVDRVTSGANVLTF. The DNA of the CDR3 is TGTGCCAGTAGTATGGGGGTGGACAGGGTAACCTCTGGGGCCAACGTCCTGACTTTC. The chain couples TRBV19 to TRBJ2-6; 8 nucleotides agree with TRBD1. With 3 bases clipped from V and 0 bases from J, the junction kept 10 bases outside the gene matches. Per germline, CDR1 LNHDA and CDR2 SQIVND (reference sequence). The CDR3 covers 19 residues.

This clone was seen only once. The chain uses TRBV19 and TRBJ2-6, with D possibly TRBD1 on 6 matching bases. Per germline, CDR1 LNHDA and CDR2 SQIVND (reference sequence). Trimming pared 5 bases from V and 11 bases from J, leaving 22 bases between. The CDR3 extends over 16 amino acids. CDR3 nucleotide sequence: TGTGCCAGTAGTGTTTACCTTCGACAGGTGATCGACGTCCTGACTTTC. Translating gives CASSVYLRQVIDVLTF.

The chain is built from TRBV11-2 and TRBJ1-1, with D unresolved. The CDR3 length is 15 residues. Germline V CDR1 and CDR2: SGHAT, FQNNGV. V shed 3 bases and J shed 5 bases, with 16 bases lying between them. CDR3 amino acids: CASSLTRVGSTEAFF. CDR3 DNA: TGTGCCAGCAGCTTGACACGAGTTGGCTCTACTGAAGCTTTCTTT.

The chain links TRBV19 to TRBJ1-2; the match to TRBD1 covers 8 bases. Germline CDR1 LNHDA, CDR2 SQIVND (reference sequence). The V gene end was trimmed by 3 bases and the J gene end by 7 bases; junction bases not matched to a gene: 7. The CDR3 runs 14 residues. This CDR3 reads CASSIARGRGGYTF. CDR3 in DNA: TGTGCCAGTAGTATCGCCAGGGGGCGCGGTGGCTACACCTTC.

The V gene is TRBV7-9, the J gene TRBJ2-1; TRBD2 matches 13 bases. Germline CDR1 is SEHNR and CDR2 is FQNEAQ (reference sequence). V trimming: 6 bases; J trimming: 8 bases; junction bases outside the gene matches: 10. CDR3 size: 16 residues. CDR3 loop: CASSPPGLAGKDEQFF. CDR3 nucleotide sequence: TGTGCCAGCAGTCCGCCGGGACTAGCGGGAAAGGATGAGCAGTTCTTC.

The V call is TRBV28, the J call TRBJ1-5; no definite D call. Germline CDR1 reads MDHEN; CDR2 reads SYDVKM. Between the trimmed V and J ends, which lost 4 bases and 0 bases, there was a span of 13 bases. CDR3 length equals 16 residues. The CDR3 sequence: CASSSSGSYSNQPQHF. In nucleotides, the CDR3 is TGTGCCAGCAGTTCGTCCGGGTCTTATAGCAATCAGCCCCAGCATTTT. Combining the CDR3 with reference TRBV28 and TRBJ1-5 gives the whole variable domain DVKVTQSSRYLVKRTGEKVFLECVQDMDHENMFWYRQDPGLGLRLIYFSYDVKMKEKGDIPEGYSVSREKKERFSLILESASTNQTSMYLCASSSSGSYSNQPQHFGDGTRLSIL.

The CDR3 loop is CSVEDLRLAGDEQFF. In DNA form, the CDR3 reads TGCAGCGTTGAAGATCTTCGACTAGCGGGAGATGAGCAGTTCTTC. The rearrangement links TRBV29-1 to TRBJ2-1, with TRBD2 matching over 12 bases. This CDR3 has 15 residues. The germline CDR1 and CDR2 sequences are SQVTM and ANQGSEA. After removal of 0 bases from V and 8 bases from J, the junction contained 5 bases not matched to a gene.

The chain combines TRBV4-2 with TRBJ1-2; 8 positions agree with TRBD1. Unmatched junction bases numbered 10, after V lost 6 bases and J lost 4 bases. The CDR3 contains 15 residues. Germline V gene data show CDR1 as LGHNA and CDR2 as YNFKEQ. Here the CDR3 reads CASSRDRGQAYGYTF. The DNA for the CDR3 is TGTGCCAGCAGTCGAGACAGGGGACAGGCCTATGGCTACACCTTC.

The chain employs TRBV5-4 and TRBJ2-7; 10 bases are a match to TRBD2. This CDR3 is built from 16 residues. V gave up 4 bases and J gave up 4 bases; unmatched junction bases: 11. Germline CDR1 and CDR2: SGHNT and YYREEE (reference sequence). The CDR3 DNA reads as TGTGCCAGCAGCGCGAGAGCTAGCGGGAGTATTTACGAGCAGTACTTC. Translated, it gives CASSARASGSIYEQYF.

The CDR3 DNA reads as TGTGCCAGTAGTATTCAGGGAATTCTGGAGACCCAGTACTTC. Protein: CASSIQGILETQYF. The gene calls are TRBV19 and TRBJ2-5, with D tentatively TRBD1 (5 bases). The CDR3 has 14 amino acids. The germline CDR1 and CDR2 sequences are LNHDA and SQIVND (reference sequence). The V end lost 3 bases, the J end lost 5 bases, and 13 bases lay between the germline ends.

The CDR3 loop reads CASSSSGGPGDTQYF. The DNA for the CDR3 is TGTGCCAGCAGCTCTTCGGGGGGGCCGGGGGATACGCAGTATTTT. V is TRBV7-3 and J is TRBJ2-3; the match to TRBD2 covers 8 bases. Looked up from germline, CDR1 is SGHTA and CDR2 is FQGTGA. V was clipped by 4 bases and J by 6 bases; unmatched bases: 9. CDR3 size: 15 residues.

The chain employs TRBV21-1 and TRBJ2-5; the table's D call, TRBD1, has no DNA check behind it. TRBV21-1 constitutes a pseudogene. The CDR3 consists of 18 residues. CDR3 loop: CASSKRGQGIRKLKTQYF. The CDR3 DNA is TGTGCCAGCAGCAAAAGAGGACAGGGTATTAGGAAACTAAAGACCCAGTACTTC.

This rearrangement joins TRBV9 to TRBJ2-1; 8 bases align to TRBD2. The CDR3 totals 15 residues. Trimming cost V 3 bases and J 2 bases; bases outside gene matches: 4. Germline V gene lookup returns CDR1 SGDLS and CDR2 YYNGEE. The CDR3 sequence: CASSGLAIPYNEQFF. The CDR3 DNA is TGTGCCAGCAGCGGACTAGCGATTCCCTACAATGAGCAGTTCTTC.

This sequence joins TRBV13 and TRBJ2-1, with a possible D match to TRBD2 (6 bases). Trimming pared 5 bases from V and 3 bases from J, leaving 14 bases between. The CDR3 length is 15 residues. CDR1 is PRHDT and CDR2 is FYEKMQ in the germline V gene (reference sequence). CDR3 nucleotides: TGTGCCAGCAGCCCACCGGAGGGGATCTACAATGAGCAGTTCTTC. This codes for CASSPPEGIYNEQFF.

The chain combines TRBV27 with TRBJ2-7; D uncertain. Trimming removed 3 bases from V and 2 bases from J, with 8 bases in between. Germline V lookup: CDR1 MNHEY, CDR2 SMNVEV (reference sequence). The CDR3 is 13 residues long. The CDR3 loop is CASSLMTPYEQYF. CDR3 sequence (DNA): TGTGCCAGCAGTTTGATGACTCCCTACGAGCAGTACTTC.

CDR3 bases: TGTGCCACCAGCAGAGATCAGGCCTCGGCGGGGTACGAGCAGTACTTC. Protein product: CATSRDQASAGYEQYF. V and J are TRBV15 and TRBJ2-5; tentative D call: TRBD2 (6 bases). The J call may be mistaken, given a closer DNA end match to TRBJ2-7. This CDR3 is 16 amino acids long. The germline gives CDR1 LNHNV, CDR2 YYDKDF (reference sequence).

The chain carries TRBV7-3 and TRBJ2-3; D may be TRBD2 (6 bases). Per germline, CDR1 SGHTA and CDR2 FQGTGA. V was clipped by 5 bases and J by 2 bases, with 17 bases between them. The CDR3 runs to 16 residues. The CDR3 sequence is CASSARELAATDTQYF. Written as DNA, the CDR3 is TGTGCCAGCAGCGCCCGGGAATTAGCGGCCACAGATACGCAGTATTTT.

This chain links TRBV5-1 with TRBJ2-2; D is possibly TRBD1 (6 bases). Trimming removed 4 bases from V and 7 bases from J, with 17 bases in between. CDR1 and CDR2 from the germline V gene are SGHRS and YFSETQ. There are 15 residues in the CDR3. The CDR3 here is CASSPELGGNGELFF. In DNA, the CDR3 is TGCGCCAGCAGCCCGGAGCTAGGGGGTAACGGGGAGCTGTTTTTT.

The rearrangement links TRBV7-2 to TRBJ2-7; 8 positions match TRBD1. The CDR3 contains 15 residues. Unmatched junction bases numbered 3, after V lost 0 bases and J lost 2 bases. Germline assignment: CDR1 SGHTA and CDR2 FQGNSA. The CDR3 coding sequence is TGTGCCAGCAGCTTAGCACAGGGGGTGGCCTACGAGCAGTACTTC. Its protein is CASSLAQGVAYEQYF. The full variable domain, in which reference TRBV7-2 and TRBJ2-7 provide the parts outside the CDR3, is GAGVSQSPSNKVTEKGKDVELRCDPISGHTALYWYRQSLGQGLEFLIYFQGNSAPDKSGLPSDRFSAERTGGSVSTLTIQRTQQEDSAVYLCASSLAQGVAYEQYFGPGTRLTVT.

This clone was seen a handful of times. For the CDR3, the DNA is TGTGCCGAAGGGGATGGCTATGGCTACACCTTC. This sequence encodes CAEGDGYGYTF. The chain has TRBV28 and TRBJ1-2; possible D gene TRBD1, 5 bases. Germline-derived CDR1 and CDR2 are MDHEN and SYDVKM. This CDR3 spans 11 amino acids. Trimming removed 11 bases at V and 4 bases at J, with 11 bases between.